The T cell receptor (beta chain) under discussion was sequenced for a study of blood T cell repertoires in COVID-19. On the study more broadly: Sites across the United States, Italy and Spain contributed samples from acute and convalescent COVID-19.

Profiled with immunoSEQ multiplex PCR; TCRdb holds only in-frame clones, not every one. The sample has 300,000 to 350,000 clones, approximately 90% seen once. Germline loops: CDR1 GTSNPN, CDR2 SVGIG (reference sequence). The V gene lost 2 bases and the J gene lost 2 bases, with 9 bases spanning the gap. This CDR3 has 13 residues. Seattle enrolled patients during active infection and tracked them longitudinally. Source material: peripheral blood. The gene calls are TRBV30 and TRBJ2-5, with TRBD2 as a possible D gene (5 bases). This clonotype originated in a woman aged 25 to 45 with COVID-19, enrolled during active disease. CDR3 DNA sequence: TGTGCCTGGAGTATCGGGGTACAAGAGACCCAGTACTTC. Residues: CAWSIGVQETQYF.